This TCR beta chain was identified in a study of early T cells in non-severe SARS-CoV-2 infection. In the study overall: Bulk RNA from unsorted whole blood was sequenced; chains were unpaired. General study results and limits: Reliance on VDJdb matching favored anti-spike CD8 responses; private and CD4 specificities were missed.

Deletions cut 4 bases from V and 7 bases from J, with 14 bases between. Per germline, CDR1 SQVTM and CDR2 ANQGSEA. The CDR3 is 13 amino acids. Unique molecular identifiers (one per individual cDNA molecule) were attached. TCRdb independently ran MiXCR on the 5' RACE reads; one entry per CDR3 protein. Of around 94,000 distinct CDR3 sequences listed, 10% to 15% are singletons. This clonotype was detected only a few times. Its antigen is currently unknown. This rearrangement joins TRBV29-1 to TRBJ2-1; a possible D gene is TRBD1 (7 bases). The receptor comes from an adult who was a healthcare worker with PCR-confirmed SARS-CoV-2 infection or an uninfected control (not recorded which). Specimen: whole blood. The CDR3 DNA follows: TGCAGCGTTGGGGCAGGGGGGTTGAATGAGCAGTTCTTC. Translation gives CSVGAGGLNEQFF.